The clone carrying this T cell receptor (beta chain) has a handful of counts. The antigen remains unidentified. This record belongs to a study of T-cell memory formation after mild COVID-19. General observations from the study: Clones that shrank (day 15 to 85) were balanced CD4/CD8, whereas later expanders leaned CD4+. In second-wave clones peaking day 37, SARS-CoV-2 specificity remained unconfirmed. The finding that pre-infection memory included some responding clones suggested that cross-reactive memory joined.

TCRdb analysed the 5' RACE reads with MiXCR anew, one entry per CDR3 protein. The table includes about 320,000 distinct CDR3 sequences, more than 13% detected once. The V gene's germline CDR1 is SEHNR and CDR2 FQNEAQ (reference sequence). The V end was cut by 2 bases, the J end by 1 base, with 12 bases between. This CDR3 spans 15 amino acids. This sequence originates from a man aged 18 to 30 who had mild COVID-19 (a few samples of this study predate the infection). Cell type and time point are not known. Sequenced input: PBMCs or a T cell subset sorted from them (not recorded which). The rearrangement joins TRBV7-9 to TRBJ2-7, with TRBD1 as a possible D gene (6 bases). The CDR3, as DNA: TGTGCCAGCAGCTTACGAGGGGGTGGATCCTACGAGCAGTACTTC. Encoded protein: CASSLRGGGSYEQYF. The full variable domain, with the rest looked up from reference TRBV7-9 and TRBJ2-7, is DTGVSQNPRHKITKRGQNVTFRCDPISEHNRLYWYRQTLGQGPEFLTYFQNEAQLEKSRLLSDRFSAERPKGSFSTLEIQRTEQGDSAMYLCASSLRGGGSYEQYFGPGTRLTVT.